This is a list of T cell receptor beta chains from one sample in a study of blood T cell repertoires in COVID-19. The assay was immunoSEQ multiplex PCR, and TCRdb's table has in-frame clones only and misses some. The sample holds around 93,000 clones, 70% to 90% seen once. Sequenced: peripheral blood. The receptors here all came from a man aged 55-75 years with acute or convalescent COVID-19. CDR3s include the opening cysteine and the closing phenylalanine or tryptophan. D genes are given only for firm matches. Clone size is not always given. Where it is, it says once, few, many or a class for expanded clones.

clone_size	d_call	v_call	j_call	cdr3_aa	cdr3_nt
few	.	TRBV6-2/TRBV6-3	TRBJ1-6	CASSHTGSSSPLHF	TGTGCCAGCAGCCACACAGGGTCAAGTTCACCCCTCCACTTT
.	TRBD1	TRBV10-1	TRBJ1-1	CASPPGQGADGMNTEAFF	TGCGCCAGTCCTCCGGGACAGGGGGCCGACGGTATGAACACTGAAGCTTTCTTT
.	.	TRBV12-3/TRBV12-4	TRBJ2-3	CASMGYTTDTQYF	TGTGCCAGCATGGGCTATACCACAGATACGCAGTATTTT
.	TRBD2	TRBV11-3	TRBJ2-7	CASSPSGEHYEQYF	TGTGCCAGCAGCCCTAGCGGGGAGCACTACGAGCAGTACTTC
.	TRBD2	TRBV7-2	TRBJ2-1	CASSPNLAGGNNEQFF	TGTGCCAGCAGCCCCAACTTAGCGGGAGGGAACAATGAGCAGTTCTTC
.	TRBD2	TRBV2	TRBJ2-3	CAVTGTSGRRLATDTQYF	TGTGCCGTAACCGGGACTAGCGGGAGAAGGTTGGCGACAGATACGCAGTATTTT
.	.	TRBV28	TRBJ1-2	CASSFVSFSNYGYTF	TGTGCCAGCAGTTTTGTAAGCTTTTCTAACTATGGCTACACCTTC
.	TRBD1	TRBV5-4	TRBJ2-2	CASSLGQGFTGELFF	TGTGCCAGCAGCTTGGGACAGGGTTTCACCGGGGAGCTGTTTTTT
.	.	TRBV19	TRBJ2-1	CASSSPAASSYNEQFF	TGTGCCAGTAGTTCCCCGGCGGCGAGCTCCTACAATGAGCAGTTCTTC
.	TRBD2	TRBV6-6	TRBJ2-5	CASRPTSGKETQYF	TGTGCCAGCAGACCGACTAGCGGGAAAGAGACCCAGTACTTC
.	.	TRBV11-3	TRBJ2-1	CASSHKLDRDNEQFF	TGTGCCAGCAGCCACAAACTCGACCGGGACAATGAGCAGTTCTTC
.	.	TRBV27	TRBJ1-6	CASSLWTENSPLHF	TGTGCCAGCAGTTTATGGACAGAAAATTCACCCCTCCACTTT
.	TRBD2	TRBV4-1	TRBJ2-2	CASSQDLTSGGDTGELFF	TGCGCCAGCAGCCAAGATCTGACTAGCGGGGGGGACACCGGGGAGCTGTTTTTT
few	.	TRBV27	TRBJ1-6	CASSLSEFYNSPLHF	TGTGCCAGCAGTTTATCAGAGTTCTATAATTCACCCCTCCACTTT
.	.	TRBV30	TRBJ2-5	CAWSVIPGTQYF	TGTGCCTGGAGTGTCATACCGGGGACCCAGTACTTC
.	TRBD1	TRBV30	TRBJ1-1	CAWQQGSFTEAFF	TGTGCCTGGCAACAGGGGTCGTTCACTGAAGCTTTCTTT
.	.	TRBV7-8	TRBJ2-1	CASSPMGGTYNEQFF	TGTGCCAGCAGCCCAATGGGCGGGACCTACAATGAGCAGTTCTTC
.	TRBD1	TRBV10-3	TRBJ1-1	CAINRQGTTEAFF	TGTGCCATCAATCGACAGGGGACCACTGAAGCTTTCTTT